What follows is one TCR beta chain and its context. This entry comes from a study of cytomegalovirus exposure and HLA in healthy donors. The V segment lost 6 bases and the J segment 5 bases; nucleotides outside the gene matches: 12. The germline V gene encodes CDR1 KGHSH and CDR2 LQKENI. The CDR3 consists of 15 residues. Researchers ran the PCR with 60 Vbeta and 13 Jbeta primers. Libraries were prepared by immunoSEQ multiplex PCR; TCRdb keeps only in-frame clonotypes and omits some of them. The table shows 150,000 to 200,000 clones, with 82% occurring only once. The source of this sequence is a girl between 10 and 17 years old in good health and CMV-seropositive. The chain is built from TRBV18 and TRBJ2-7; 8 nucleotides align to TRBD1. Input material: PBMCs. CDR3 nucleotide sequence: TGTGCCAGCTCGCATAACCGGGACAGGAGCGACGAGCAGTACTTC. Its protein is CASSHNRDRSDEQYF.